Below are 2 T cell receptor beta chains sequenced from a single sample in a study of cytomegalovirus exposure and HLA in healthy donors. Use of 60 Vbeta and 13 Jbeta primers characterized the PCR. Profiling relied on immunoSEQ multiplex PCR, and the TCRdb table lists in-frame clones only, not all of them. This table holds about 200,000 clones, about 75% found once. The source material was PBMCs. These receptors all stem from a man between 18 and 35 years old in good health and CMV-seronegative.

This sequence joins TRBV19 and TRBJ1-1; 7 bases are a match to TRBD1. Germline loops: CDR1 LNHDA, CDR2 SQIVND (reference sequence). The CDR3 consists of 14 residues. The ends lost 3 bases at V and 3 bases at J; junction bases unmatched: 4. The CDR3 DNA sequence: TGTGCCAGTAGTATGTTCCAGGGGGACACTGAAGCTTTCTTT. This sequence encodes CASSMFQGDTEAFF.

The chain links TRBV11-2 to TRBJ1-1, with 8 positions matching TRBD1. The V gene end was trimmed by 5 bases and the J gene end by 4 bases; junction bases not matched to a gene: 6. Germline V gene lookup returns CDR1 SGHAT and CDR2 FQNNGV. The CDR3 is made up of 14 amino acids. In nucleotides, the CDR3 is TGTGCCAGCAGCCTGGACAGGGTGGGCACTGAAGCTTTCTTT. Protein product: CASSLDRVGTEAFF.